The clone carrying this TCR beta chain was observed a handful of times. Antigen unknown. The sample comes from a study of T-cell memory formation after mild COVID-19. Study as a whole: Clusters were largely donor specific. Study results and caveats: Some responding clones appeared in pre-infection memory, suggesting cross-reactive memory joined.

The CDR3 is made up of 14 amino acids. V lost 4 bases and J lost 5, with 12 bases in between. Germline V gene lookup returns CDR1 SGHRS and CDR2 YFSETQ. A 5'RACE reaction primed in the constant segment made cDNA libraries of TCR alpha and TCR beta, and these carried sample barcodes and UMIs. TCRdb reanalysed the 5' RACE reads using MiXCR and keeps one entry per CDR3 protein. Here the sample spans roughly 510,000 distinct CDR3 sequences, around 15% being singletons. What was sequenced was PBMCs or a T cell subset sorted from them (not recorded which). The clonotype comes from an adult woman who had mild COVID-19 (a few samples of this study predate the infection). Cell type and time point are not known. The genes are TRBV5-1 and TRBJ1-4, with D maybe TRBD1 (5 bases). The CDR3 is CASSPRGLNEKLFF. CDR3 in DNA: TGCGCCAGCAGCCCCCGGGGCCTAAATGAAAAACTGTTTTTT.